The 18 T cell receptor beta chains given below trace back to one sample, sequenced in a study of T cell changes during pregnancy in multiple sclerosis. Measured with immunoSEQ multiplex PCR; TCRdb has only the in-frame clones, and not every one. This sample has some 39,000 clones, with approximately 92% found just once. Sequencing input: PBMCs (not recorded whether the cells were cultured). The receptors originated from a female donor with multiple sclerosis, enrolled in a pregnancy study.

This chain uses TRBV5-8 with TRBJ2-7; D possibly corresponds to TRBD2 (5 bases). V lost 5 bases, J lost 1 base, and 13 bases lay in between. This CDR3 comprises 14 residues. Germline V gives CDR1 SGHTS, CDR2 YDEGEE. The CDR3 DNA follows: TGTGCCAGCAGGAAAATCGGGGAATCCTACGAGCAGTACTTC. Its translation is CASRKIGESYEQYF. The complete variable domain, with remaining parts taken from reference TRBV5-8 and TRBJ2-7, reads EAGVTQSPTHLIKTRGQQATLRCSPISGHTSVYWYQQALGLGLQFLLWYDEGEERNRGNFPPRFSGRQFPNYSSELNVNALELEDSALYLCASRKIGESYEQYFGPGTRLTVT.

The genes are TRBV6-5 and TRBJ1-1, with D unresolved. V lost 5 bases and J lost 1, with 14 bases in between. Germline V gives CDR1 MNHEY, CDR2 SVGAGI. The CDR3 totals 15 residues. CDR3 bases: TGTGCCAGCAGTCGACGGGCAGGAACGAACACTGAAGCTTTCTTT. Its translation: CASSRRAGTNTEAFF.

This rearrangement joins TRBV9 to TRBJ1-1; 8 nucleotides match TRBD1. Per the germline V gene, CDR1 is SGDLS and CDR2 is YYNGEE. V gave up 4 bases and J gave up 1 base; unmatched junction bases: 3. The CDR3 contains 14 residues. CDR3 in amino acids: CASSPTGGNTEAFF. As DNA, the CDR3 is TGTGCCAGCAGCCCCACAGGGGGGAACACTGAAGCTTTCTTT.

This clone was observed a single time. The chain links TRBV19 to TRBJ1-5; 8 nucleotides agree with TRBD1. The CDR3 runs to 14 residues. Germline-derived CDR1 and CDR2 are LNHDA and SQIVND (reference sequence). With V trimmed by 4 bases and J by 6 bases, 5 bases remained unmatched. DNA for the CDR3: TGTGCCAGTAGTACCGGGACAGGTACTCAGCCCCAGCATTTT. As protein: CASSTGTGTQPQHF. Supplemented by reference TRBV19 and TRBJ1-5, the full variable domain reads DGGITQSPKYLFRKEGQNVTLSCEQNLNHDAMYWYRQDPGQGLRLIYYSQIVNDFQKGDIAEGYSVSREKKESFPLTVTSAQKNPTAFYLCASSTGTGTQPQHFGDGTRLSIL.

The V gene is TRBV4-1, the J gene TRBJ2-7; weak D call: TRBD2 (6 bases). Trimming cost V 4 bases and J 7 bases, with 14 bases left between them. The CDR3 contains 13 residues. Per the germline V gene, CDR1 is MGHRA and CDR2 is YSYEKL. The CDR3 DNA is TGCGCCAGCAGCCGCCCGGGAGTGTATGAGCAGTACTTC. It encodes CASSRPGVYEQYF.

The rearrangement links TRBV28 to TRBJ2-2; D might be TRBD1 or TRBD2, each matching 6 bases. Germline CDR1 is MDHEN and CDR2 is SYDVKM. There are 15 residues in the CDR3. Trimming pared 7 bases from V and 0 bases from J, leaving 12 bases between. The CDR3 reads CASNGGGTNTGELFF. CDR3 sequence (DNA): TGTGCCAGCAACGGAGGGGGAACGAACACCGGGGAGCTGTTTTTT. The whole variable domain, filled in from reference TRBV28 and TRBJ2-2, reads DVKVTQSSRYLVKRTGEKVFLECVQDMDHENMFWYRQDPGLGLRLIYFSYDVKMKEKGDIPEGYSVSREKKERFSLILESASTNQTSMYLCASNGGGTNTGELFFGEGSRLTVL.

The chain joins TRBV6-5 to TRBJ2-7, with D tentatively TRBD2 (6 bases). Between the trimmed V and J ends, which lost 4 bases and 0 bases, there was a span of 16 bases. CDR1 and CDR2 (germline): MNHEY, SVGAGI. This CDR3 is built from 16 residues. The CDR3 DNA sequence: TGTGCCAGCAGTTCTCCGGAGGGGACGGCCTCCTACGAGCAGTACTTC. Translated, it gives CASSSPEGTASYEQYF.

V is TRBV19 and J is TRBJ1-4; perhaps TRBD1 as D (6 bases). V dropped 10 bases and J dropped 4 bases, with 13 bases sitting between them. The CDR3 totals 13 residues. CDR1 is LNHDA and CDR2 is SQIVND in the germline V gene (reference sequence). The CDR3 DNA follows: TGTGCCACGTCAGACAGGAGTAATGAAAAACTGTTTTTT. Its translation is CATSDRSNEKLFF.

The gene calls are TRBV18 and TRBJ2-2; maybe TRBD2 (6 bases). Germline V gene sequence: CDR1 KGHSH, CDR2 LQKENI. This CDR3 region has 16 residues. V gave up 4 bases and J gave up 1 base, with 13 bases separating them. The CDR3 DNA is TGTGCCAGCTCACGAGAGGGACTGTTGAACACCGGGGAGCTGTTTTTT. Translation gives CASSREGLLNTGELFF.

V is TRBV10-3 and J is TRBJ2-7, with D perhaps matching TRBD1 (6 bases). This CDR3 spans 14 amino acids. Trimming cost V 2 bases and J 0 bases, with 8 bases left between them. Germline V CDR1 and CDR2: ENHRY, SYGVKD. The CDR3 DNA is TGTGCCATCAGTGAGACAGGGACCTCCTACGAGCAGTACTTC. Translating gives CAISETGTSYEQYF.

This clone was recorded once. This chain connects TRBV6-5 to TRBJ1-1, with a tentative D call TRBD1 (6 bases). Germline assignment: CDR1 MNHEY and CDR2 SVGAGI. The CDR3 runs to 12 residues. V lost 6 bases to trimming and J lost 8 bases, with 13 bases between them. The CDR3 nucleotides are TGTGCCAGCAGGTCCCGCGGGGGCGAAGCTTTCTTT. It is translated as CASRSRGGEAFF.

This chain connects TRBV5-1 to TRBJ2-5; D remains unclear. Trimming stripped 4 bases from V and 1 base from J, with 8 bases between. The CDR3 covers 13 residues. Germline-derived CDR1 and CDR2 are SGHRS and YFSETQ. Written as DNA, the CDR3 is TGCGCCAGCAGCCCCGACCCCCAAGAGACCCAGTACTTC. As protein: CASSPDPQETQYF.

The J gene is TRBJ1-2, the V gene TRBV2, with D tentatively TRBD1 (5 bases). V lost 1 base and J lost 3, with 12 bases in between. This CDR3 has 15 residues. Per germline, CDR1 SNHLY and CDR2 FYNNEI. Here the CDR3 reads CASSEGIGGHYGYTF. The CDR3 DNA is TGTGCCAGCAGTGAAGGGATTGGGGGACACTATGGCTACACCTTC.

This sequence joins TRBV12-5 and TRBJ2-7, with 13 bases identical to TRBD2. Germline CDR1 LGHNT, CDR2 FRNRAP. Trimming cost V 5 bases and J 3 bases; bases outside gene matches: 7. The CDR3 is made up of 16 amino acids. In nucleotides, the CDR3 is TGTGCTAGTGGTCCCAAACTAGCGGGAGGGCACTACGAGCAGTACTTC. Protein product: CASGPKLAGGHYEQYF. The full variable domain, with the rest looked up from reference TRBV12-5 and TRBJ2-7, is DARVTQTPRHKVTEMGQEVTMRCQPILGHNTVFWYRQTMMQGLELLAYFRNRAPLDDSGMPKDRFSAEMPDATLATLKIQPSEPRDSAVYFCASGPKLAGGHYEQYFGPGTRLTVT.

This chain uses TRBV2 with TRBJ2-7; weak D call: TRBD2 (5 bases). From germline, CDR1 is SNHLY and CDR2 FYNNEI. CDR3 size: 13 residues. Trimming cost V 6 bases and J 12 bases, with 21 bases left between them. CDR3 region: CASRARLPPVGYF. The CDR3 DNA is TGTGCCAGCAGGGCCCGACTACCTCCGGTCGGGTACTTC.

The CDR3 bases are TGTGCCAGCAGCTCCCTTGGGACAGGGGCTGAAGCTTTCTTT. It encodes CASSSLGTGAEAFF. The chain is built from TRBV7-6 and TRBJ1-1; 10 bases map to TRBD1. The CDR3 spans 14 residues. V shed 4 bases, J shed 6 bases, and the junction held 5 bases outside the gene matches. CDR1 is SGHVS and CDR2 is FNYEAQ in the germline V gene.

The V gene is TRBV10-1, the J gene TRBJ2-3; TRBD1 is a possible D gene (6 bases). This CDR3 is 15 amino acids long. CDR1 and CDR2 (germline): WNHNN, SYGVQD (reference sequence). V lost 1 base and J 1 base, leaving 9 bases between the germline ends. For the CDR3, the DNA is TGCGCCAGCAGTGAGTGGCAGGGGCGCACAGATACGCAGTATTTT. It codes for CASSEWQGRTDTQYF.

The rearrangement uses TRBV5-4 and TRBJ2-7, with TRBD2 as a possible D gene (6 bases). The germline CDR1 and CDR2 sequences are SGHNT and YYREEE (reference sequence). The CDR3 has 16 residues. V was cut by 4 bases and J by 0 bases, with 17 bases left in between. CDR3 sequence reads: CASSQGLKVHSYEQYF. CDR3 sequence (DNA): TGTGCCAGCAGCCAAGGACTAAAAGTACACTCCTACGAGCAGTACTTC.